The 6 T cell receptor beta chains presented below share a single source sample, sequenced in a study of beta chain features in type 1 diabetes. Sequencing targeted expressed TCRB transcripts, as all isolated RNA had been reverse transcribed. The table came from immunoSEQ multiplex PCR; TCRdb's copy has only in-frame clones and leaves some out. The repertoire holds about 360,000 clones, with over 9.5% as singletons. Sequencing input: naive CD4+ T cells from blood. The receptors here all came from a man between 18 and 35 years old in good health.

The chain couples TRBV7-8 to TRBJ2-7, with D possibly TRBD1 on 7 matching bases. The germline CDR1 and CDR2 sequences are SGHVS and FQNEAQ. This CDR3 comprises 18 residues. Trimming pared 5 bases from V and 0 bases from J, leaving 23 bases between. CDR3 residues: CASSQRGGGTALSYEQYF. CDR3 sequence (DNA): TGTGCCAGCAGCCAAAGAGGAGGAGGGACAGCGCTCTCCTACGAGCAGTACTTC.

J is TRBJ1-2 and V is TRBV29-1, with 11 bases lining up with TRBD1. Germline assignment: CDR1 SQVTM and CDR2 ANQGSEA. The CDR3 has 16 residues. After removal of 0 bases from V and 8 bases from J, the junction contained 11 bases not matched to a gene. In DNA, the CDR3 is TGCAGCGTTGAAGATGCCTTGGGACAGGGGGTGTACGGCTACACCTTC. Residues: CSVEDALGQGVYGYTF.

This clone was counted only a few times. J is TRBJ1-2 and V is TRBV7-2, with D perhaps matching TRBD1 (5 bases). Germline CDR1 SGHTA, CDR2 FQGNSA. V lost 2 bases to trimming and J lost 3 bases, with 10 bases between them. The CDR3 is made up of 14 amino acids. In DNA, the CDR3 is TGTGCCAGCAGCTTAACCCCAGGGTACTATGGCTACACCTTC. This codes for CASSLTPGYYGYTF.

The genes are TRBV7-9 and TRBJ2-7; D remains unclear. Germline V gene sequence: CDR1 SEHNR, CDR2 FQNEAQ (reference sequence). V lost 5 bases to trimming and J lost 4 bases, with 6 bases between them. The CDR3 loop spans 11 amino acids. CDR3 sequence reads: CASSPQYEQYF. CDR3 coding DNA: TGTGCCAGCAGCCCACAATACGAGCAGTACTTC.

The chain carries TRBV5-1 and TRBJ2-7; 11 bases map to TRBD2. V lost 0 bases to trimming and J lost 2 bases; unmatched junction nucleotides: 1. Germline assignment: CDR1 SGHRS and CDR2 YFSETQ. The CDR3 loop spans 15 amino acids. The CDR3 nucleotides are TGCGCCAGCAGCTTGGTACTAGCGGGAGCCTACGAGCAGTACTTC. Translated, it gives CASSLVLAGAYEQYF.

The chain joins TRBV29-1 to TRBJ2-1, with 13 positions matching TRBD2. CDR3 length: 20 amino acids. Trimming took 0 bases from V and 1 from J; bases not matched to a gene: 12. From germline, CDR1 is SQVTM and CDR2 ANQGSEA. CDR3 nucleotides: TGCAGCGTTGAAGACTTGACTAGCGGGAGGACCCCACTTTCCTACAATGAGCAGTTCTTC. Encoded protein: CSVEDLTSGRTPLSYNEQFF.